This TCR beta chain was identified in a study of tumor-infiltrating lymphocytes in primary liver carcinoma. Co-extracting RNA and DNA was done with roughly 18-32 mg of unsorted bulk tissue as input. V was trimmed by 0 bases and J by 4 bases, leaving 10 bases between them. This CDR3 contains 14 residues. Per germline, CDR1 SEHNR and CDR2 FQNEAQ (reference sequence). Researchers generated TCR beta cDNA from about 450 ng of total RNA, relying on a constant-region primer. TCR beta libraries came from three nested multiplex PCR rounds using slightly modified ARM-PCR. TRBV1-TRBV30 forward primers paired with a C-beta reverse primer were used in the first two PCR rounds, which ran around 10 cycles each. TCRdb ran MiXCR on the multiplex PCR reads and lists one entry per CDR3 protein. The sample records roughly 91,000 distinct CDR3 sequences, about 70% being singletons. This clonotype was recorded a few times.

The gene calls are TRBV7-9 and TRBJ2-7, with D tentatively TRBD1 (6 bases). Sequenced input: liver tumor tissue from sampling region 5. Specified subset: tumor region T5, tumor centre. This receptor was obtained from a woman in her sixties or seventies with primary liver carcinoma and hepatitis B virus infection. DNA for the CDR3: TGTGCCAGCAGCTTAGCGGGACAACATTACGAGCAGTACTTC. Amino acid sequence: CASSLAGQHYEQYF.